The 32 T cell receptor beta chains listed next were all sequenced from one sample in a study of technical replicates of blood from a few donors. Assay: immunoSEQ multiplex PCR; the TCRdb copy retains only in-frame clones and omits some. The sample contains over 50,000 clones, 90% to 95% of which appear only once. The sequenced sample was PBMCs. These receptors all stem from a human donor in good health. Some clones in this sample may be carry-over from other donors' samples.

V usage is TRBV25-1 and J usage is TRBJ2-7; the match to TRBD1 covers 8 bases. CDR3 length: 14 residues. From germline, CDR1 is MGHDK and CDR2 SYGVNS. V was clipped by 8 bases and J by 3 bases; unmatched bases: 9. CDR3 protein: CASGTAQGVYEQYF. The CDR3 DNA is TGTGCCAGCGGCACCGCACAGGGGGTCTACGAGCAGTACTTC.

This chain connects TRBV28 to TRBJ2-7, with a weak D call TRBD2 (6 bases). Germline CDR1 reads MDHEN; CDR2 reads SYDVKM. This CDR3 has 12 amino acids. V was clipped by 10 bases and J by 5 bases, with 15 bases between them. CDR3 sequence reads: CATSAGIHEQYF. CDR3 bases: TGTGCCACCTCAGCGGGTATTCACGAGCAGTACTTC.

The chain uses TRBV7-3 and TRBJ1-2, with D perhaps TRBD1 (5 bases). The CDR3 is 15 residues long. The V gene's germline CDR1 is SGHTA and CDR2 FQGTGA. Trimming shortened V by 1 base and J by 5 bases, and 14 bases separated the two germline ends. The CDR3 coding sequence is TGTGCCAGCAGCTTAAGTGGGGCAGGGAATTATGGCTACACCTTC. Its protein is CASSLSGAGNYGYTF.

The V call is TRBV7-2, the J call TRBJ2-7; D unresolved. Germline V gene data show CDR1 as SGHTA and CDR2 as FQGNSA. The CDR3 loop spans 13 amino acids. The V end lost 1 base, the J end lost 5 bases, and 9 bases lay between the germline ends. CDR3 in amino acids: CASSLDRYDEQYF. The CDR3 coding sequence is TGTGCCAGCAGCTTAGACCGCTACGACGAGCAGTACTTC. Looking up the rest from reference TRBV7-2 and TRBJ2-7 gives the full variable domain: GAGVSQSPSNKVTEKGKDVELRCDPISGHTALYWYRQSLGQGLEFLIYFQGNSAPDKSGLPSDRFSAERTGGSVSTLTIQRTQQEDSAVYLCASSLDRYDEQYFGPGTRLTVT.

This clone has only a few counts. The V and J genes are TRBV7-6 and TRBJ2-2, with TRBD2 matching over 7 bases. V dropped 5 bases and J dropped 4; count of bases not matched to a gene: 16. Germline lookup yields CDR1 SGHVS and CDR2 FNYEAQ. There are 18 residues in the CDR3. For the CDR3, the DNA is TGTGCCAGCAGCACACCCCTGGGAGCGGGGTTATCCACCGGGGAGCTGTTTTTT. Protein product: CASSTPLGAGLSTGELFF. The variable domain in full, completed from reference TRBV7-6 and TRBJ2-2, reads GAGVSQSPRYKVTKRGQDVALRCDPISGHVSLYWYRQALGQGPEFLTYFNYEAQQDKSGLPNDRFSAERPEGSISTLTIQRTEQRDSAMYRCASSTPLGAGLSTGELFFGEGSRLTVL.

For the CDR3, the DNA is TGCAGCGTTGATAAAGGGCGGGGGAGAGAAGAGTATGGCTACACCTTC. Amino acid sequence: CSVDKGRGREEYGYTF. The chain links TRBV29-1 to TRBJ1-2, with D perhaps matching TRBD1 (5 bases). This CDR3 contains 16 residues. Trimming cost V 3 bases and J 5 bases, with 22 bases left between them. The germline V gene has CDR1 SQVTM and CDR2 ANQGSEA.

This sequence joins TRBV7-2 and TRBJ2-7; 7 bases align to TRBD1. Trimming at V came to 5 bases and at J to 4 bases, leaving 11 bases not matched to a gene. Germline V lookup: CDR1 SGHTA, CDR2 FQGNSA. The CDR3 runs to 15 residues. This chain's CDR3 is CASSPQGQTHYEQYF. DNA of the CDR3: TGTGCCAGCAGCCCCCAGGGACAGACCCATTACGAGCAGTACTTC.

The chain is built from TRBV7-2 and TRBJ2-3, with D possibly TRBD2 on 5 matching bases. Germline V CDR1 and CDR2: SGHTA, FQGNSA. The V gene lost 5 bases and the J gene lost 3 bases, with 15 bases spanning the gap. This CDR3 contains 15 residues. CDR3 in amino acids: CASSRGPGLTDTQYF. The CDR3 region has the DNA TGTGCCAGCAGCCGAGGGCCAGGCCTTACAGATACGCAGTATTTT.

This rearrangement joins TRBV5-1 to TRBJ1-2, with D perhaps matching TRBD1 (5 bases). The ends were cut back, 5 bases at V and 6 bases at J, with 17 bases in the middle. The CDR3 is 14 amino acids. Germline V gene data show CDR1 as SGHRS and CDR2 as YFSETQ. CDR3 in DNA: TGCGCCAGCAGGCCGTGGGGGGGGAAGGATGGCTACACCTTC. This encodes CASRPWGGKDGYTF.

The chain links TRBV20-1 to TRBJ1-2; D might be TRBD1 (5 bases). Per germline, CDR1 DFQATT and CDR2 SNEGSKA (reference sequence). The V and J ends lost 6 bases and 8 bases respectively, with 13 bases between them. CDR3 length: 11 amino acids. The DNA of the CDR3 is TGCAGTGCCAGGGATGCGGGGGGCTACACCTTC. Protein product: CSARDAGGYTF.

The gene calls are TRBV18 and TRBJ2-3, with 9 bases identical to TRBD2. In germline, CDR1 is KGHSH, CDR2 LQKENI. Trimming cost V 3 bases and J 2 bases; bases outside gene matches: 3. The CDR3 is made up of 15 amino acids. The CDR3 DNA reads as TGTGCCAGCTCACCCCAGCGGGGGGACACAGATACGCAGTATTTT. Translating gives CASSPQRGDTDTQYF. Full variable domain (remainder filled in from reference TRBV18 and TRBJ2-3): NAGVMQNPRHLVRRRGQEARLRCSPMKGHSHVYWYRQLPEEGLKFMVYLQKENIIDESGMPKERFSAEFPKEGPSILRIQQVVRGDSAAYFCASSPQRGDTDTQYFGPGTRLTVL.

The chain is built from TRBV6-1 and TRBJ2-7; 10 bases are shared with TRBD1. Germline V gene lookup returns CDR1 MNHNS and CDR2 SASEGT. The J segment lost 1 base and the V segment lost 7 bases, leaving 4 bases of the junction unmatched. CDR3 length: 14 amino acids. Here the CDR3 reads CASNDRGLSYEQYF. DNA of the CDR3: TGTGCCAGCAATGACAGGGGGCTTTCCTACGAGCAGTACTTC.

This chain connects TRBV30 to TRBJ2-5; 7 bases align to TRBD2. CDR1 GTSNPN and CDR2 SVGIG come from the germline V gene (reference sequence). V trimming: 0 bases; J trimming: 3 bases; junction bases outside the gene matches: 7. The CDR3 runs 15 residues. The CDR3 protein is CAWSVIGLAEETQYF. The CDR3 nucleotides are TGTGCCTGGAGTGTTATCGGGCTAGCGGAAGAGACCCAGTACTTC.

The chain combines TRBV7-2 with TRBJ2-5, with TRBD2 matching over 13 bases. Germline V gene lookup returns CDR1 SGHTA and CDR2 FQGNSA. The CDR3 totals 15 residues. With V trimmed by 4 bases and J by 4 bases, 3 bases remained unmatched. CDR3 loop: CASSSGLAGVETQYF. CDR3 bases: TGTGCCAGCAGCTCCGGACTAGCGGGAGTAGAGACCCAGTACTTC.

The rearrangement joins TRBV7-9 to TRBJ2-5; a possible D gene is TRBD2 (6 bases). V lost 5 bases and J lost 5, with 15 bases in between. The CDR3 extends over 14 amino acids. Germline loops: CDR1 SEHNR, CDR2 FQNEAQ (reference sequence). The CDR3 reads CASSAPGVWETQYF. CDR3 nucleotide sequence: TGTGCCAGCAGCGCCCCGGGGGTCTGGGAGACCCAGTACTTC.

The chain joins TRBV30 to TRBJ1-4, with D tentatively TRBD1 (6 bases). CDR1 is GTSNPN, CDR2 SVGIG, per germline (reference sequence). The CDR3 totals 13 residues. V was clipped by 4 bases and J by 5 bases, with 11 bases between them. The CDR3 region has the DNA TGTGCCTGGAACAGGGTGGGAAATGAAAAACTGTTTTTT. It specifies CAWNRVGNEKLFF.

The V call is TRBV19, the J call TRBJ2-3; D unclear. Germline loops: CDR1 LNHDA, CDR2 SQIVND (reference sequence). Trimming cost V 6 bases and J 2 bases, with 6 bases left between them. This CDR3 is 12 amino acids long. CDR3 nucleotide sequence: TGTGCCAGTAGCGGGTTCACAGATACGCAGTATTTT. It codes for CASSGFTDTQYF.

On this clone: Additional DNA sequences in this sample encode the identical CDR3. The chain recombines TRBV25-1 with TRBJ2-1; 8 bases align to TRBD2. V lost 4 bases, J lost 4 bases, and 6 bases stayed unmatched. The germline gives CDR1 MGHDK, CDR2 SYGVNS. This CDR3 contains 15 residues. In DNA, the CDR3 is TGTGCCAGCAGTGCCCCGGGGGGGTCTTACAATGAGCAGTTCTTC. This codes for CASSAPGGSYNEQFF.

The chain uses TRBV30 and TRBJ2-1; a weak D match, TRBD2 (5 bases). The CDR3 sequence is 15 residues long. The germline V and J ends were trimmed by 4 bases and 2 bases, with 15 bases remaining between them. Germline CDR1 reads GTSNPN; CDR2 reads SVGIG (reference sequence). For the CDR3, the DNA is TGTGCCTGGATTCCCGTAGGGCGGGCCTACAATGAGCAGTTCTTC. Protein product: CAWIPVGRAYNEQFF.

This chain uses TRBV15 with TRBJ2-1, with TRBD2 as a possible D gene (7 bases). The CDR3 is 16 residues long. CDR1 and CDR2 (germline): LNHNV, YYDKDF (reference sequence). Trimming pared 1 base from V and 4 bases from J, leaving 14 bases between. For the CDR3, the DNA is TGTGCCACCAGCAGAGGTTTGGGGGGGCGGTACAATGAGCAGTTCTTC. It translates to CATSRGLGGRYNEQFF.

This sequence joins TRBV2 and TRBJ1-4, with no clear D. The CDR3 is made up of 14 amino acids. Trimming removed 6 bases at V and 5 bases at J, with 13 bases between. Germline CDR1 is SNHLY and CDR2 is FYNNEI. CDR3 coding DNA: TGTGCCAGCAGGAAACAGATAATGAATGAAAAACTGTTTTTT. The encoded protein is CASRKQIMNEKLFF.

The chain uses TRBV7-8 and TRBJ2-2, with TRBD2 matching over 8 bases. CDR3 length: 18 amino acids. V gave up 5 bases and J gave up 0 bases; unmatched junction bases: 11. Germline V gene sequence: CDR1 SGHVS, CDR2 FQNEAQ. The CDR3 DNA follows: TGTGCCAGCAGCGGAGCGGGAGTCCCACTCTCGAACACCGGGGAGCTGTTTTTT. The encoded protein is CASSGAGVPLSNTGELFF.

V gene TRBV19 combines with J gene TRBJ1-5, with TRBD1 matching over 7 bases. CDR1 is LNHDA and CDR2 is SQIVND in the germline V gene (reference sequence). The ends lost 6 bases at V and 0 bases at J; junction bases unmatched: 8. This CDR3 has 16 amino acids. The CDR3 coding sequence is TGTGCCAGTAGGCGGGAAGGGGGCATTAGCAATCAGCCCCAGCATTTT. Residues: CASRREGGISNQPQHF.

The chain is built from TRBV6-1 and TRBJ2-5, with D tentatively TRBD2 (6 bases). Trimming pared 1 base from V and 6 bases from J, leaving 15 bases between. Germline-derived CDR1 and CDR2 are MNHNS and SASEGT. There are 15 residues in the CDR3. The CDR3 is CASSEGWQRGKTQYF. CDR3 nucleotides: TGTGCCAGCAGTGAAGGGTGGCAACGGGGGAAGACCCAGTACTTC.

The rearrangement uses TRBV7-9 and TRBJ1-4, with D uncertain. The V end lost 3 bases, the J end lost 0 bases, and 17 bases lay between the germline ends. The CDR3 has 18 residues. Germline V gene sequence: CDR1 SEHNR, CDR2 FQNEAQ (reference sequence). CDR3 loop: CASSFYSHQIATNEKLFF. The CDR3 region has the DNA TGTGCCAGCAGCTTTTACAGCCACCAAATTGCAACTAATGAAAAACTGTTTTTT.

A few counts support this clone. The rearrangement joins TRBV6-6 to TRBJ2-2; possibly TRBD2 for D (6 bases). The germline V and J ends were trimmed by 2 bases and 9 bases, with 16 bases remaining between them. CDR3 length equals 15 residues. Germline loops: CDR1 MNHNY, CDR2 SVGAGI (reference sequence). Here the CDR3 reads CASSYGGTQRRELFF. The CDR3, as DNA: TGTGCCAGCAGTTACGGGGGGACCCAGCGAAGGGAGCTGTTTTTT.

The chain is built from TRBV27 and TRBJ2-1; 8 nucleotides match TRBD2. This CDR3 comprises 16 residues. CDR1 MNHEY and CDR2 SMNVEV come from the germline V gene (reference sequence). V shed 10 bases, J shed 0 bases, and the junction held 11 bases outside the gene matches. CDR3 region: CATTSTSASSYNEQFF. For the CDR3, the DNA is TGTGCCACCACTTCGACTAGCGCTAGCTCCTACAATGAGCAGTTCTTC.

For this clone: The same CDR3 also results from other DNA sequences found in this sample. The chain couples TRBV9 to TRBJ2-7; TRBD1 matches at 7 bases. J gave up 1 base and V 1 base, and 2 bases lay outside the gene matches. Germline CDR1 and CDR2: SGDLS and YYNGEE. The CDR3 sequence is 14 residues long. The chain's CDR3 is CASSVTGESYEQYF. For the CDR3, the DNA is TGTGCCAGCAGCGTAACAGGGGAATCCTACGAGCAGTACTTC.

The CDR3 reads CASSQDPTTTYNEQFF. Here the CDR3 DNA reads TGCGCCAGCAGCCAAGATCCCACGACTACCTACAATGAGCAGTTCTTC. This chain uses TRBV4-1 with TRBJ2-1; TRBD2 might be the D (5 bases). Trimming pared 0 bases from V and 2 bases from J, leaving 11 bases between. The CDR3 contains 16 residues. Germline V gene lookup returns CDR1 MGHRA and CDR2 YSYEKL.

This rearrangement joins TRBV27 to TRBJ2-1; 8 bases line up with TRBD2. Germline V gene data show CDR1 as MNHEY and CDR2 as SMNVEV (reference sequence). Trimming cost V 5 bases and J 2 bases; bases outside gene matches: 2. The CDR3 consists of 14 residues. CDR3 region: CASSAGGPYNEQFF. The CDR3 coding sequence is TGTGCCAGCAGTGCGGGGGGCCCCTACAATGAGCAGTTCTTC.

V and J are TRBV23-1 and TRBJ2-1; 7 bases are a match to TRBD2. TRBV23-1 is placed among ORFs of uncertain function. The CDR3 has 18 residues. After removal of 0 bases from V and 5 bases from J, the junction contained 13 bases not matched to a gene. The CDR3 region has the DNA TGCGCCAGCAGTCAATCTCGACGGGGCGGGAGCCATGACAATGAGCAGTTCTTC. Amino acid sequence: CASSQSRRGGSHDNEQFF.

The chain carries TRBV6-5 and TRBJ1-2; maybe TRBD1 (6 bases). The CDR3 is made up of 15 amino acids. V was clipped by 0 bases and J by 3 bases, with 11 bases between them. Germline values: CDR1 MNHEY, CDR2 SVGAGI. CDR3 in amino acids: CASSYSAQGHYGYTF. The CDR3 coding sequence is TGTGCCAGCAGTTACTCGGCACAGGGTCACTATGGCTACACCTTC.